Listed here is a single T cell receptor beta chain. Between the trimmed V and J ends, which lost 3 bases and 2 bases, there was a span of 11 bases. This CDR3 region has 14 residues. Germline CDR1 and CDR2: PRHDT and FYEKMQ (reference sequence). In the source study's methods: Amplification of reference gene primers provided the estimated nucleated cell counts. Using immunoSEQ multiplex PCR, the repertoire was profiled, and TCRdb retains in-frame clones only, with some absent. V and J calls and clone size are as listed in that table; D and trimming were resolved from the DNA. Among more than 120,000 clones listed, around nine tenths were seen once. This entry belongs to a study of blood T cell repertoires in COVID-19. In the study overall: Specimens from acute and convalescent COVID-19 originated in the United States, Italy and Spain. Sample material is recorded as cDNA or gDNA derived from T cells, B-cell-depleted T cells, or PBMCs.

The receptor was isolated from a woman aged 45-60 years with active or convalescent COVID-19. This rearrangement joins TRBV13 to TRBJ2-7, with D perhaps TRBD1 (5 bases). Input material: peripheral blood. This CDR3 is CASSFWGRTYEQYF. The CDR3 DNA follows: TGTGCCAGCAGCTTTTGGGGCAGGACCTACGAGCAGTACTTC.